The entry below gives a single TCR beta chain sequence along with its context. Its specificity is unknown. These data originate in a study of T cell responses to AZD1222 COVID-19 vaccine. The assay was immunoSEQ multiplex PCR, and TCRdb's table has in-frame clones only and misses some. The sample holds about 140,000 clones; 70% to 90% are singletons and the top ten take more than 5.5%. Study findings and constraints: Just 5 to 7 people given AZD1222 tested seropositive at baseline. Clonal diversity may have been underestimated, and the donors were mostly white British, with more females than males. Researchers took repertoire samples only after the peak T cell response had come.

This receptor was taken from an adult in good health. This sample comprised peripheral blood, obtained on day 0 of AZD1222 vaccination.

CDR3 DNA: TGTGCCAGCAGTGACAGGCCGAACACCGGGGAGCTGTTTTTT. Its translation: CASSDRPNTGELFF. V usage is TRBV6-4 and J usage is TRBJ2-2; no clear D. Germline-derived CDR1 and CDR2 are MRHNA and SNTAGT. V was shortened by 2 bases and J by 0 bases, with 4 bases between the two germline ends. The CDR3 totals 14 residues.